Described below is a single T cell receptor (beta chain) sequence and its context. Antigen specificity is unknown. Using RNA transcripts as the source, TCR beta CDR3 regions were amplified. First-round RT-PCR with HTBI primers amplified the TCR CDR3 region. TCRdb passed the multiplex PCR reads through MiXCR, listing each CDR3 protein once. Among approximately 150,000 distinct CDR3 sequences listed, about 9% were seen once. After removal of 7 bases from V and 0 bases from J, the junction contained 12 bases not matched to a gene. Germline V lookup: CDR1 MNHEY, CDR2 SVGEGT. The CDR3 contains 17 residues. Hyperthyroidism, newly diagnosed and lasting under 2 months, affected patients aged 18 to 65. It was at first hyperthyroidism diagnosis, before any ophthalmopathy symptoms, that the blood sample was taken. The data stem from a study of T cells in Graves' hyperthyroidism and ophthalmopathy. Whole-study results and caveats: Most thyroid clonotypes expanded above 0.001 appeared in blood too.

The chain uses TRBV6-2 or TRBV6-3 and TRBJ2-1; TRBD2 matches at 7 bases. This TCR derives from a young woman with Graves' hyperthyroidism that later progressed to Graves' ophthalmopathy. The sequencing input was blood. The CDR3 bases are TGTGCCAGCACTAGGAGGCGGGAGACCATCTCCTACAATGAGCAGTTCTTC. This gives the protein CASTRRRETISYNEQFF.